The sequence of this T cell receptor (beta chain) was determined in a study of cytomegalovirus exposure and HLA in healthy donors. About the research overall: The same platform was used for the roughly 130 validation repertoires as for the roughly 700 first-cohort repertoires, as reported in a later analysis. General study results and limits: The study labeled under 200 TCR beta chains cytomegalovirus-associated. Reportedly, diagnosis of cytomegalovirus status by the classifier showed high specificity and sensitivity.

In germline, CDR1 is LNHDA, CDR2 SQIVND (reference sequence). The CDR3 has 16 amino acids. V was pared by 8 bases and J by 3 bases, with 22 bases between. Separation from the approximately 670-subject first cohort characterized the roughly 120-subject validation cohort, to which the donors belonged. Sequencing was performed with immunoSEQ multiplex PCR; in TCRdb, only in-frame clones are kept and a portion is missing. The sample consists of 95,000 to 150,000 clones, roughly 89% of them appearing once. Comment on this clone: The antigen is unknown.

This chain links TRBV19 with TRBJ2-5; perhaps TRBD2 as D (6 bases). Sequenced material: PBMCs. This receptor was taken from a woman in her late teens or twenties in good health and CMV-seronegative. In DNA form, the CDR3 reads TGTGCCAGTGGACACGGTCGCCCCGGGGGAGAAGAGACCCAGTACTTC. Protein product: CASGHGRPGGEETQYF.